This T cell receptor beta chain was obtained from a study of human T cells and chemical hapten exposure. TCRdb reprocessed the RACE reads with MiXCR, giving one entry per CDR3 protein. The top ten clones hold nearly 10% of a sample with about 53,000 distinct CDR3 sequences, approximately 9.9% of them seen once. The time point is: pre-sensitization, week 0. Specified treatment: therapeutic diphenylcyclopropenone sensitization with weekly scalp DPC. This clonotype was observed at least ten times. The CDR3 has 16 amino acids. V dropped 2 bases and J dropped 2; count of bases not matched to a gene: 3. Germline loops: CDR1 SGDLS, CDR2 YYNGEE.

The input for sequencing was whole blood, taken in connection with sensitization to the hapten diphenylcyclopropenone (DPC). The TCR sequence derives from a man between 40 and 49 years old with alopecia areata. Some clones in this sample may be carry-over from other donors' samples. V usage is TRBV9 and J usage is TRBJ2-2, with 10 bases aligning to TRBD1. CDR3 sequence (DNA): TGTGCCAGCAGCGTGGGGACAGGGGTTAACACCGGGGAGCTGTTTTTT. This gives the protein CASSVGTGVNTGELFF.